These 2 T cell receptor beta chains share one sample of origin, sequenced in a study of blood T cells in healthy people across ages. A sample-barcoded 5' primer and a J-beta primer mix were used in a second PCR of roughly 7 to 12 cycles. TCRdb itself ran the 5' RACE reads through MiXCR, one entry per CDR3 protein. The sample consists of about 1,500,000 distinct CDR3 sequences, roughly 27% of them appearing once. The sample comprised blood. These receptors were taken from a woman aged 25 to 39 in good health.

CDR3 region: CASSQDHKSVYGYTF. In nucleotides, the CDR3 is TGCGCCAGCAGCCAAGATCACAAGTCGGTTTATGGCTACACCTTC. The chain couples TRBV4-3 to TRBJ1-2; D remains unclear. Per the germline V gene, CDR1 is LGHNA and CDR2 is YSLEER. The CDR3 covers 15 residues. Trimming cost V 0 bases and J 5 bases, with 13 bases left between them.

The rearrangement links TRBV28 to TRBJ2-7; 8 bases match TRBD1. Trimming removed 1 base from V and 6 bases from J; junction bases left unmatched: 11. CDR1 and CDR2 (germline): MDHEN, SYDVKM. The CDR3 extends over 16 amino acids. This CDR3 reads CASSLYPVGQGVEQYF. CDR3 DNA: TGTGCCAGCAGTTTATACCCGGTTGGACAGGGCGTCGAGCAGTACTTC.